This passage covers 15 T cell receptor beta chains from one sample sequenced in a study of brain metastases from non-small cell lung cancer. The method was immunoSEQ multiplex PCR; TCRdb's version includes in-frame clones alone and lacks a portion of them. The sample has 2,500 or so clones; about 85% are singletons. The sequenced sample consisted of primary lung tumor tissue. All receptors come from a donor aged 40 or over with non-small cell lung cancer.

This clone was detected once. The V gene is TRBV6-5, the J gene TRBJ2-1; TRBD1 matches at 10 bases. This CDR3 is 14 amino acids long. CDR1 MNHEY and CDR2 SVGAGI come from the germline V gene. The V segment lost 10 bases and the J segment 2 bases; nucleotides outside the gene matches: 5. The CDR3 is CAIPGQGTYNEQFF. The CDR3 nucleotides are TGTGCCATCCCGGGACAGGGGACCTACAATGAGCAGTTCTTC.

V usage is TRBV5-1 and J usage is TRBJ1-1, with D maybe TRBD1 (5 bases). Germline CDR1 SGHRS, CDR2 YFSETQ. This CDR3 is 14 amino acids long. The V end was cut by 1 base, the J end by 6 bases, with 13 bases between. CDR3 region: CASSLQGPVSEAFF. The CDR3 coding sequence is TGCGCCAGCAGCTTGCAGGGCCCCGTTTCTGAAGCTTTCTTT.

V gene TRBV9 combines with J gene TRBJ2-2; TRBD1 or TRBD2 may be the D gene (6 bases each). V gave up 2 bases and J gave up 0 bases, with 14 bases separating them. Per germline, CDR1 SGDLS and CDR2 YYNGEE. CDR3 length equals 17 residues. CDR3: CASSVPAGGSNTGELFF. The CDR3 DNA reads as TGTGCCAGCAGCGTTCCCGCCGGGGGCTCGAACACCGGGGAGCTGTTTTTT.

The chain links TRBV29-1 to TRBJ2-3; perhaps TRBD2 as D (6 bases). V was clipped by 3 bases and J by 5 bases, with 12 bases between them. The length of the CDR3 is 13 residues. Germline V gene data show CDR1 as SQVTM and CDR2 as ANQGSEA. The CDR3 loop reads CSVEMGLGDTQYF. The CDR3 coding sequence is TGCAGCGTTGAGATGGGACTCGGAGATACGCAGTATTTT.

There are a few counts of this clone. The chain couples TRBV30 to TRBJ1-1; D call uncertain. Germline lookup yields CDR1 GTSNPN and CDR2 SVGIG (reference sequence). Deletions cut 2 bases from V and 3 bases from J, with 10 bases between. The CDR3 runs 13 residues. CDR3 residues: CAWSSDGDTEAFF. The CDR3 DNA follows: TGTGCCTGGAGTTCAGACGGCGACACTGAAGCTTTCTTT. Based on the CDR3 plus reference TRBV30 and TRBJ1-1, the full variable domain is SQTIHQWPATLVQPVGSPLSLECTVEGTSNPNLYWYRQAAGRGLQLLFYSVGIGQISSEVPQNLSASRPQDRQFILSSKKLLLSDSGFYLCAWSSDGDTEAFFGQGTRLTVV.

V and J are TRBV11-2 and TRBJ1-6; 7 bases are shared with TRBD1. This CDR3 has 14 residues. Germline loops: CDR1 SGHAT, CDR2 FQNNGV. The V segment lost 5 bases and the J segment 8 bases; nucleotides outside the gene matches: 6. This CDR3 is CASSTGTVYSPLHF. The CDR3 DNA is TGTGCCAGCAGCACCGGGACAGTTTATTCACCCCTCCACTTT.

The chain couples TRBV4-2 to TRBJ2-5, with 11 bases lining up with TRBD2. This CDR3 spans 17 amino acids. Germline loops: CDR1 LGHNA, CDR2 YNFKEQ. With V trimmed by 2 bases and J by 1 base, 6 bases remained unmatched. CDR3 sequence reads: CASSQSSGRQRQETQYF. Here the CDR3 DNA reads TGTGCCAGCAGCCAATCTAGCGGGAGGCAGCGCCAAGAGACCCAGTACTTC.

The CDR3 DNA is TGTGCCAGCAGCTTTACAGGGGGGACTGAAGCTTTCTTT. It specifies CASSFTGGTEAFF. V and J are TRBV7-2 and TRBJ1-1; 8 bases match TRBD1. CDR1 SGHTA and CDR2 FQGNSA come from the germline V gene. With 3 bases clipped from V and 5 bases from J, the junction kept 2 bases outside the gene matches. This CDR3 has 13 residues.

CDR3 region: CASSLAMASGRLETQYF. The CDR3 DNA sequence: TGTGCCAGCAGCTTAGCGATGGCTAGCGGGAGGTTAGAGACCCAGTACTTC. The J gene is TRBJ2-5, the V gene TRBV7-9, with 11 bases that match TRBD2. CDR3 length: 17 amino acids. The germline gives CDR1 SEHNR, CDR2 FQNEAQ (reference sequence). The ends lost 0 bases at V and 4 bases at J; junction bases unmatched: 7.

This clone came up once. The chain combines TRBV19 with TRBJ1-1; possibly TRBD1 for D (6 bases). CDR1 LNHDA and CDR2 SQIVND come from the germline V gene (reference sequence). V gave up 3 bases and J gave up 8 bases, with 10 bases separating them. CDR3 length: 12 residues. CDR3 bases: TGTGCCAGTAGTATCTTAACAGGGGAAGCTTTCTTT. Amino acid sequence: CASSILTGEAFF.

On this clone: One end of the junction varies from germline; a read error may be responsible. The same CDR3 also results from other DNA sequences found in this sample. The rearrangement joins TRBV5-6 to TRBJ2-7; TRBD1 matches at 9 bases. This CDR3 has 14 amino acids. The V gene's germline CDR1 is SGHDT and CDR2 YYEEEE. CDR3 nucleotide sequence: TGTGCCAGCAGCTGGGGGACAGGGAGGTACGAGCAGTATTTC. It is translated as CASSWGTGRYEQYF.

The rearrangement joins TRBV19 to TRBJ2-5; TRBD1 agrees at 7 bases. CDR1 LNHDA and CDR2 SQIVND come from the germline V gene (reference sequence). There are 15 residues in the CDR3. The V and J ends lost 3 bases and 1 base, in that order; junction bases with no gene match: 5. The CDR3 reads CASSIVRDSQETQYF. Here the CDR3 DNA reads TGTGCCAGTAGTATTGTAAGGGACAGCCAAGAGACCCAGTACTTC.

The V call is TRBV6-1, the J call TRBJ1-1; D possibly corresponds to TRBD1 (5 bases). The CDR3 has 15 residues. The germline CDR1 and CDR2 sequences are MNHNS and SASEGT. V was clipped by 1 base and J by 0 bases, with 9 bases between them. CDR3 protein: CASSEGSGLNTEAFF. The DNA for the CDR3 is TGTGCCAGCAGTGAAGGGTCAGGGCTGAACACTGAAGCTTTCTTT.

The CDR3: CASSPSGRDSNQPQHF. The CDR3 region has the DNA TGTGCCAGCAGTCCCTCCGGACGGGATAGCAATCAGCCCCAGCATTTT. The chain links TRBV28 to TRBJ1-5; no clear D. The CDR3 is 16 residues long. V lost 5 bases to trimming and J lost 0 bases, with 14 bases between them. Germline loops: CDR1 MDHEN, CDR2 SYDVKM.

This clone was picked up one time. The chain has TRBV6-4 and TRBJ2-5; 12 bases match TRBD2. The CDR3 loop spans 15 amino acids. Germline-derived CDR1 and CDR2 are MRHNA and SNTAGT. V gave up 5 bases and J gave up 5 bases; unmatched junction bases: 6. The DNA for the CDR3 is TGTGCCAGCAGTCAGACTAGCGGGAGTGCGGAGACCCAGTACTTC. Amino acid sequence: CASSQTSGSAETQYF.